This TCR beta chain was retrieved from a study of shared clonotypes between healthy human individuals (dated by TCRdb to about 2020). Study-wide context: Three men and a couple of women, aged 18 to 49 years, made up the cohort. To increase sequencing depth and limit assay-specific biases, different laboratories used diverse techniques to prepare libraries and sequence TCR repertoires. Each donor's leukapheresis produced roughly between about 0.9 and 9.5 billion PBMCs. Blood TCR repertoires of about 5 healthy adults were deeply sequenced to estimate repertoire size and the extent of clonotype sharing between individuals. Per donor, three plates each were used for CD4 naive and CD4 memory, two for CD8 naive, and one for CD8 memory.

CD8 naive samples were CD45RO-negative cells positively selected for CCR7, giving a CD45RA+CCR7+ population that excluded TemRA cells. The donors were healthy, HIV-negative adults with no recently reported acute infections or vaccinations. Only Caucasian adults living in Nashville, Tennessee, USA were represented among the donors. After blood collection by leukapheresis, PBMCs were isolated using Ficoll-Histopaque density gradient centrifugation and then cryopreserved in the vapor phase of liquid nitrogen. Purity and quantity of every magnetically sorted T cell population were checked by analytical flow cytometry. Each sorted fraction had its genomic DNA isolated and then quantified by UV absorbance on a Nanodrop 2000c. TCR CDR3 regions were amplified from genomic DNA by multiplex PCR using the deep immunoSEQ assay. For each cell subset, the extracted genomic DNA was distributed evenly across all wells of several immunoSEQ 96-well plates, and each plate served as one replicate. For sorted subsets, each replicate PCR was loaded with about 0.2 ug genomic DNA, equivalent to about 30,000 T cell genomes. Purified libraries were quantified with a Qubit 3.0 fluorometer, sized on a Bioanalyzer 2100, and re-quantified with the KAPA Library Quantification kit. Every immunoSEQ 96-well plate was sequenced on a separate single-read 150-cycle Illumina NextSeq 550 flow cell. For the original study's pipeline: Because the immunoSEQ output included only junctional sequences and no quality scores, the filtering could not be the same as the filtering used for full-length reads. To assign V/J genes and CDR3, sequences were annotated against IMGT germline references using PyIR, a Python wrapper for IgBLAST v1.9. Any read was removed if the V/J assignment was weak (E-value above 1e-6), the CDR3 was missing, or the read contained stop codons, out-of-frame junctions, or ambiguous translated residues. A V3J clonotype was defined by an identical inferred V gene, J gene, and CDR3 amino acid sequence. The percentage overlap between two repertoires was calculated by dividing the number of shared unique clonotypes by the size of the smaller repertoire. Repertoire richness was assessed with RTK rarefaction, the Chao1 estimator, and Recon v2.1 estimates of unobserved clonotypes. Generation probabilities for all TCRbeta clonotypes obtained by the gDNA method from a handful of donors were computed using OLGA. In its TCRdb copy, this immuneACCESS table keeps in-frame sequences only and misses some clones. Where compared with another copy, unresolved V genes explain less than half of these, and the others have no known cause. D and trimming come from the DNA, and the V and J calls and clone size come from that table. The sample profile shows roughly 2,000,000 clones; 93% of them were found once. Around 1.7% of the sample belongs to the ten largest clones.

The paper's findings and limits, for the study overall: Pairwise subsampling led to the expectation that sequencing depth would affect the degree of clonotype sharing among donors. When several donors were compared, the shared fraction of clonotypes was around 4.6% for naive CD4, about 4% for naive CD8, about 2.4% for memory CD4, and 0.4% for memory CD8. Even with the large sequencing depth, rarefaction of the sorted-subset datasets indicated that sequencing was incomplete. Sampling was restricted to blood, and TCR repertoires in tissues likely differ from the TCR repertoires found in blood. The small number of donors limited the genetic and exposure-history diversity represented. Clonotypes shared by all four sorted-subset donors showed higher generation probabilities than non-shared clonotypes. Naive subsets generally had larger estimated clonotype richness than memory subsets did.

V is clipped by 3 bases and J by 3 bases, and the sequence between their germline boundaries is 9 bases long. The CDR3 runs 14 amino acids, cysteine and phenylalanine included. The only DNA kept is the CDR3, 42 bases in frame from the first base. Reading the germline V gene (reference sequence) gives CDR1 SEHNR and CDR2 FQNEAQ. A note on this clone: There is no known antigen for this receptor. No per-base quality is available; no much larger clone lies one base away.

The chain employs TRBV7-9 and TRBJ1-5; a confident D gene designation cannot be given. Sequencing was done on a sample of naive CD8+ T cells from PBMCs. Interpreted using the paper, the cell subset or site label stands for: CD45RA+CCR7+. The receptor was derived from a man younger than 35 in good health. Some clones in this sample may be carry-over from other donors' samples. The CDR3: CASSFMGPNQPQHF. The DNA reads as follows: TGTGCCAGCAGCTTTATGGGTCCCAATCAGCCCCAGCATTTT.